The 32 T cell receptor beta chains given below trace back to one sample, sequenced in a study of blood T cell repertoires in COVID-19. Assay: immunoSEQ multiplex PCR; the TCRdb copy retains only in-frame clones and omits some. The sample gives about 94,000 clones, 75% to 85% of which show up once; over 15% is in the top ten. The sample taken for sequencing was peripheral blood. The source of these receptors is a woman older than 75 with acute or convalescent COVID-19.

The table lists this clone with a count of one. This rearrangement joins TRBV7-2 to TRBJ1-2, with D perhaps TRBD1 (6 bases). The CDR3 runs 16 residues. Trimming shortened V by 5 bases and J by 1 base, and 17 bases separated the two germline ends. Germline-derived CDR1 and CDR2 are SGHTA and FQGNSA. The CDR3 coding sequence is TGTGCCAGCAGCCACCAACAGGGCACCTTTAACTATGGCTACACCTTC. It translates to CASSHQQGTFNYGYTF.

The chain joins TRBV9 to TRBJ2-3; the D gene is possibly TRBD1 (5 bases). Per the germline V gene, CDR1 is SGDLS and CDR2 is YYNGEE. V gave up 0 bases and J gave up 0 bases, with 11 bases separating them. This CDR3 spans 16 amino acids. The CDR3: CASSVAGALSTDTQYF. CDR3 bases: TGTGCCAGCAGCGTAGCTGGGGCCCTAAGCACAGATACGCAGTATTTT.

V usage is TRBV29-1 and J usage is TRBJ1-1; D possibly corresponds to TRBD1 (5 bases). This CDR3 is built from 17 residues. V was shortened by 0 bases and J by 0 bases, with 17 bases between the two germline ends. CDR1 SQVTM and CDR2 ANQGSEA come from the germline V gene. The CDR3 loop is CSVEERWDGGMNTEAFF. As DNA, the CDR3 is TGCAGCGTTGAAGAGCGATGGGATGGGGGGATGAACACTGAAGCTTTCTTT.

The rearrangement joins TRBV7-3 to TRBJ1-3; 9 bases map to TRBD1. V shed 8 bases and J 4 bases; nucleotides not matched to a gene: 12. From germline, CDR1 is SGHTA and CDR2 FQGTGA. The CDR3 extends over 16 amino acids. The CDR3 reads CASGLSPGTGGNTIYF. Written as DNA, the CDR3 is TGTGCCAGCGGCCTCTCCCCCGGGACAGGGGGAAACACCATATATTTT.

The chain carries TRBV3-1 (or the pseudogene TRBV3-2) and TRBJ2-2; D is perhaps TRBD2 (6 bases). The germline V and J ends were trimmed by 6 bases and 7 bases, with 15 bases remaining between them. The length of the CDR3 is 14 residues. Germline loops: CDR1 LGHDT, CDR2 YNNKEL (reference sequence). The CDR3 is CASRGTGGIGELFF. The CDR3 DNA sequence: TGTGCCAGCAGAGGGACTGGGGGAATCGGGGAGCTGTTTTTT.

This clone appeared once. V gene TRBV9 combines with J gene TRBJ2-1; no clear D gene. Looked up from germline, CDR1 is SGDLS and CDR2 is YYNGEE. The CDR3 sequence is 13 residues long. V gave up 6 bases and J gave up 7 bases, with 14 bases separating them. The DNA for the CDR3 is TGTGCCAGCACAGATTCGCCGACTAATGAGCAGTTCTTC. Its protein product is CASTDSPTNEQFF.

The rearrangement links TRBV7-2 to TRBJ1-1; D call uncertain. Germline V gene lookup returns CDR1 SGHTA and CDR2 FQGNSA. Trimming took off 4 bases at V and 0 bases at J, with 6 bases between the two ends. The length of the CDR3 is 13 residues. The CDR3 nucleotides are TGTGCCAGCAGCTCATTTGTGAACACTGAAGCTTTCTTT. This translates into CASSSFVNTEAFF.

This chain joins TRBV19 and TRBJ1-6; possible D gene TRBD1, 6 bases. CDR3 length equals 13 residues. CDR1 and CDR2 (germline): LNHDA, SQIVND (reference sequence). Trimming stripped 7 bases from V and 6 bases from J, with 10 bases between. The CDR3 DNA reads TGTGCCAGTAATGGACAGCTTAATTCACCCCTCCACTTT. This gives the protein CASNGQLNSPLHF.

The V call is TRBV5-6, the J call TRBJ1-2; D not certain. V was cut by 0 bases and J by 7 bases, with 13 bases left in between. The CDR3 extends over 14 amino acids. From germline, CDR1 is SGHDT and CDR2 YYEEEE. CDR3 protein: CASSLERVEAGYTF. DNA for the CDR3: TGTGCCAGCAGCTTGGAGCGGGTGGAGGCTGGCTACACCTTC.

V gene TRBV2 combines with J gene TRBJ2-5; 7 bases are shared with TRBD1. Trimming at V came to 11 bases and at J to 5 bases, leaving 11 bases not matched to a gene. Germline V CDR1 and CDR2: SNHLY, FYNNEI. The CDR3 totals 13 residues. In nucleotides, the CDR3 is TGTGCCGGAAAGACAGGGTTTGGGGAGACCCAGTACTTC. This encodes CAGKTGFGETQYF. The full variable domain, completed using reference TRBV2 and TRBJ2-5, is EPEVTQTPSHQVTQMGQEVILRCVPISNHLYFYWYRQILGQKVEFLVSFYNNEISEKSEIFDDQFSVERPDGSNFTLKIRSTKLEDSAMYFCAGKTGFGETQYFGPGTRLLVL.

In its sample, this clone was seen once. The junction departs from the called germline gene at one end, perhaps through a read error. The V call is TRBV7-9, the J call TRBJ2-5; 7 bases are shared with TRBD1. CDR1 is SEHNR and CDR2 is FQNEAQ in the germline V gene (reference sequence). This CDR3 has 13 amino acids. The CDR3 DNA reads as TGTGCCGGCAGCCGGGACAGTGGGGAGACCCAGTACTTC. Its translation: CAGSRDSGETQYF.

The chain carries TRBV7-3 and TRBJ2-2, with D possibly being TRBD2 (6 bases). The CDR3 extends over 14 amino acids. From germline, CDR1 is SGHTA and CDR2 FQGTGA. V was pared by 3 bases and J by 5 bases, with 10 bases between. CDR3 nucleotides: TGTGCCAGCAGCTTGACGGGGGTGACCGGGGAGCTGTTTTTT. Amino acids: CASSLTGVTGELFF.

V usage is TRBV11-2 and J usage is TRBJ2-1; 7 bases are a match to TRBD2. The germline V gene has CDR1 SGHAT and CDR2 FQNNGV. This CDR3 has 16 amino acids. V was clipped by 0 bases and J by 6 bases; unmatched bases: 8. CDR3 residues: CASSLDLRGGLNEQFF. CDR3 nucleotides: TGTGCCAGCAGCTTAGATCTTAGGGGAGGGCTCAATGAGCAGTTCTTC.

The chain has TRBV7-2 and TRBJ1-1, with D perhaps TRBD1 (5 bases). Germline-derived CDR1 and CDR2 are SGHTA and FQGNSA. This CDR3 spans 13 amino acids. V lost 5 bases, J lost 3 bases, and 10 bases lay in between. The DNA for the CDR3 is TGTGCCAGCAGCCTCCAGGGTTACACTGAAGCTTTCTTT. Translated: CASSLQGYTEAFF.

The chain employs TRBV6-5 and TRBJ2-1; TRBD2 aligns across 11 bases. Germline V gene sequence: CDR1 MNHEY, CDR2 SVGAGI. The J segment lost 8 bases and the V segment lost 2 bases, leaving 8 bases of the junction unmatched. The CDR3 is 16 amino acids. DNA of the CDR3: TGTGCCAGCAGTTACCACGTACTAGCGGGAGTCGATGAGCAGTTCTTC. Protein sequence: CASSYHVLAGVDEQFF.

The DNA of the CDR3 is TGTGCCAGCAGCACACCCGGGACTACCACCGGGGAGCTGTTTTTT. This encodes CASSTPGTTTGELFF. The chain joins TRBV5-4 to TRBJ2-2; TRBD2 agrees at 7 bases. J gave up 4 bases and V 4 bases, and 7 bases lay outside the gene matches. The CDR3 has 15 amino acids. Germline lookup yields CDR1 SGHNT and CDR2 YYREEE (reference sequence).

V gene TRBV21-1 combines with J gene TRBJ2-3; the DNA was not compared with TRBD1, the D call given in the table. TRBV21-1 has pseudogene status. The CDR3 runs 17 residues. The CDR3 is CASSKGGQPQAWDTQYF. CDR3 in DNA: TGTGCCAGCAGCAAAGGGGGACAGCCCCAAGCCTGGGATACGCAGTATTTT.

In this sample, this clone turned up once. The chain recombines TRBV7-2 with TRBJ2-1, with 7 bases matching TRBD2. From germline, CDR1 is SGHTA and CDR2 FQGNSA. The CDR3 is made up of 14 amino acids. After removal of 4 bases from V and 2 bases from J, the junction contained 2 bases not matched to a gene. The CDR3 loop is CASSWGGAYNEQFF. The CDR3 region has the DNA TGTGCCAGCAGCTGGGGGGGGGCCTACAATGAGCAGTTCTTC. Supplemented by reference TRBV7-2 and TRBJ2-1, the full variable domain reads GAGVSQSPSNKVTEKGKDVELRCDPISGHTALYWYRQSLGQGLEFLIYFQGNSAPDKSGLPSDRFSAERTGGSVSTLTIQRTQQEDSAVYLCASSWGGAYNEQFFGPGTRLTVL.

CDR3 nucleotides: TGTGCCAGTAGTATACTAGCGGGAGTTCGGGAGACCCAGTACTTC. This translates into CASSILAGVRETQYF. The chain combines TRBV19 with TRBJ2-5, with TRBD2 matching over 10 bases. Per the germline V gene, CDR1 is LNHDA and CDR2 is SQIVND (reference sequence). V shed 2 bases and J 5 bases; nucleotides not matched to a gene: 5. This CDR3 contains 15 residues.

The chain combines TRBV3-1 (or the pseudogene TRBV3-2) with TRBJ1-1; D call uncertain. This CDR3 contains 16 residues. Trimming took off 6 bases at V and 2 bases at J, with 19 bases between the two ends. From germline, CDR1 is LGHDT and CDR2 YNNKEL (reference sequence). The CDR3 bases are TGTGCCAGCAGTCCATCTCGGAGGTTGGGAAACACTGAAGCTTTCTTT. As protein: CASSPSRRLGNTEAFF.

This chain connects TRBV5-5 to TRBJ2-2; TRBD1 is a possible D gene (5 bases). Germline V lookup: CDR1 SGHKS, CDR2 YYEKEE (reference sequence). This CDR3 is 14 amino acids long. The V end was cut by 5 bases, the J end by 2 bases, with 10 bases between. The CDR3 sequence: CASSQGHNTGELFF. DNA for the CDR3: TGTGCCAGCAGTCAAGGACACAACACCGGGGAGCTGTTTTTT.

The chain has TRBV11-2 and TRBJ2-1, with TRBD2 matching 11 bases. Germline V gene lookup returns CDR1 SGHAT and CDR2 FQNNGV. The ends lost 5 bases at V and 3 bases at J; junction bases unmatched: 9. The CDR3 totals 17 residues. Written as DNA, the CDR3 is TGTGCCAGCAGCCGGACTATGCTAGCGGGGGGCTACAATGAGCAGTTCTTC. This encodes CASSRTMLAGGYNEQFF.

This sequence joins TRBV18 and TRBJ1-1; D possibly corresponds to TRBD1 (6 bases). Germline V gene lookup returns CDR1 KGHSH and CDR2 LQKENI. Between the trimmed V and J ends, which lost 6 bases and 1 base, there was a span of 18 bases. This CDR3 region has 16 residues. CDR3 residues: CASSSRLDSKNTEAFF. The CDR3, as DNA: TGTGCCAGCTCGTCCCGGCTGGACAGTAAGAACACTGAAGCTTTCTTT.

J is TRBJ2-1 and V is TRBV24-1; 7 nucleotides match TRBD2. The CDR3 has 14 residues. With 4 bases clipped from V and 11 bases from J, the junction kept 10 bases outside the gene matches. Germline-derived CDR1 and CDR2 are KGHDR and SFDVKD. This CDR3 reads CATSDSLQGGQQFF. The CDR3 coding sequence is TGTGCCACCAGTGACTCCCTCCAGGGAGGGCAGCAGTTCTTC.

J is TRBJ2-1 and V is TRBV7-8; TRBD2 agrees at 13 bases. V was pared by 3 bases and J by 8 bases, with 7 bases of the junction left unmatched. Germline V gene data show CDR1 as SGHVS and CDR2 as FQNEAQ. The CDR3 extends over 16 amino acids. CDR3 loop: CASSFTSGGAPDEQFF. The CDR3 bases are TGTGCCAGCAGCTTCACTAGCGGGGGGGCCCCGGATGAGCAGTTCTTC.

This sequence joins TRBV14 and TRBJ1-3; tentatively, D is TRBD1 (5 bases). CDR1 SGHDN and CDR2 FVKESK come from the germline V gene. V was trimmed by 0 bases and J by 6 bases, leaving 15 bases between them. This CDR3 region has 16 residues. The CDR3 bases are TGTGCCAGCAGCCAAGATATACCGGGGGAGTTAAACACCATATATTTT. It yields the protein CASSQDIPGELNTIYF.

The chain is built from TRBV7-3 and TRBJ2-2; 8 nucleotides agree with TRBD2. CDR3 length: 17 residues. Germline CDR1 SGHTA, CDR2 FQGTGA. Trimming at V came to 8 bases and at J to 7 bases, leaving 18 bases not matched to a gene. CDR3 amino acids: CASGLNPGLVGHGELFF. The CDR3 coding sequence is TGTGCCAGCGGCCTTAACCCGGGACTAGTTGGTCACGGGGAGCTGTTTTTT.

The chain carries TRBV18 and TRBJ1-1, with D tentatively TRBD1 (6 bases). Trimming shortened V by 6 bases and J by 5 bases, and 19 bases separated the two germline ends. CDR3 length: 15 amino acids. CDR1 is KGHSH, CDR2 LQKENI, per germline. The CDR3 sequence: CASSSIRNRATEAFF. The DNA for the CDR3 is TGTGCCAGCTCGTCGATCCGGAACAGGGCTACTGAAGCTTTCTTT.

The count of this clone is one. This chain joins TRBV6-1 and TRBJ2-5, with D perhaps matching TRBD2 (6 bases). Germline V lookup: CDR1 MNHNS, CDR2 SASEGT. The length of the CDR3 is 15 residues. V lost 3 bases and J lost 5, with 16 bases in between. The DNA for the CDR3 is TGTGCCAGCAGTGACAAATGGGGGGAGATGGAGACCCAGTACTTC. Amino acid sequence: CASSDKWGEMETQYF.

The chain carries TRBV19 and TRBJ1-1; D ambiguous. Trimming removed 7 bases at V and 5 bases at J, with 17 bases between. The CDR3 contains 14 residues. The germline V gene encodes CDR1 LNHDA and CDR2 SQIVND (reference sequence). The DNA for the CDR3 is TGTGCCAGTACCAATATCGGATGGAGGACTGAAGCTTTCTTT. This gives the protein CASTNIGWRTEAFF.

The rearrangement uses TRBV18 and TRBJ2-7, with 14 bases identical to TRBD2. Germline lookup yields CDR1 KGHSH and CDR2 LQKENI. J was trimmed by 7 bases and V by 3 bases; bases with no gene match: 8. This CDR3 has 16 residues. The CDR3 DNA reads as TGTGCCAGCTCACCGACTAGCGGGAGGGCTTCTGGGGAGCAGTACTTC. Protein sequence: CASSPTSGRASGEQYF.

The rearrangement links TRBV19 to TRBJ2-7, with D possibly matching TRBD2 (5 bases). Looked up from germline, CDR1 is LNHDA and CDR2 is SQIVND (reference sequence). The V end was cut by 5 bases, the J end by 4 bases, with 12 bases between. The CDR3 totals 13 residues. CDR3 loop: CASSVTTLYEQYF. The CDR3 nucleotides are TGTGCCAGTAGTGTGACTACTCTATACGAGCAGTACTTC.